This TCR beta chain was sequenced during a study of cytomegalovirus exposure and HLA in healthy donors (TCRdb year 2017). The study in broad terms: An earlier analysis of under 600 of the donors reported about 290 Gb of sequence data and roughly 100 million unique TCR beta sequences from some 180 million T cells. Around 320 gigabases of sequencing data and approximately 93 million unique TCR sequences were included in an early release covering over 600 HLA-typed donors. The genetic ancestry cluster associated with self-reported Caucasian donors included 81% of the 300 to 400 genotyped donors. The study aimed to test whether signatures of past pathogen exposure could be identified by cataloging public T cell receptors. The study used immunosequencing to profile the T cell repertoires of more than 650 subjects and linked those repertoires to cytomegalovirus serostatus. In addition to the first cohort of 666 subjects, a separate validation cohort of 100 to 150 different subjects was used. To predict cytomegalovirus infection status, the study brought together high-throughput TCR immunosequencing, statistical association of individual TCRs with disease status, and machine learning. In a later analysis, previously published TCR beta repertoires from about 670 donors were re-analyzed and high-resolution HLA genotyping was added so that TCR occurrence patterns could be studied. Rather than drawing on any new phenotypic data, the later analysis identified candidate immune exposures from TCR beta sequences and the way those sequences occurred across donors. An earlier analysis of 587 of the donors used high-throughput TCR beta sequencing to judge whether each TCR beta V gene segment behaved as functional or pseudogenic. Donor age, sex, ethnicity and CMV serostatus were compiled together with the repertoire data. In a later genetic analysis, genome-wide SNP genotypes for about 55% of the roughly 700 donors were used, and that subset was treated as a discovery cohort. Every discovery cohort repertoire had been produced on one sequencing platform. Both class I and class II loci were covered by HLA typing, at four-digit resolution. Typing coverage varied by locus: about 620-640 donors for A, B, C, DRB1 and DQB1; some 520 for DQA1; approximately 610 for DPA1; 450 to 480 for DPB1. Four to six DR-DQ haplotypes were handled as single units for association and clustering, since linkage in the cohort was strong. On average, roughly 240,000 unique TCR beta nucleotide sequences were sequenced per donor among 398 genotyped donors of the cohort, with 15% to 20% of those sequences being non-productive. Results the study describes overall, beyond this receptor: A later analysis found that TCR association rates varied across HLA loci, with DRB1 alleles showing the most associated TCRs and HLA-C alleles the fewest. Broadly in line with IMGT annotations, most TCR beta V segments showed up in productive rearrangements about 90% or about 30% of the time in an earlier analysis of about 500 of the donors. The classifier was reported to diagnose cytomegalovirus status with high specificity and sensitivity in both the original cohort and the validation cohort. The study listed 150 to 200 TCR beta chains as associated with cytomegalovirus. According to a later analysis, parvovirus B19, influenza, CMV and Epstein-Barr virus appeared linked to several top co-occurrence clusters. The presence/absence analyses assumed that sequencing depth was roughly uniform across donors, and that assumption may not be true. Because HLA typing was unavailable for some donors at each locus, only the typed subset was used in association tests. Some IMGT-functional V segments, including TRBV6-2 and TRBV6-3, could not be told apart with the 87-base-pair reads, so those segments were excluded. In a later genetic analysis, fewer N-insertions in productive TCRs were reported among donors in an Asian-associated ancestry cluster than the roughly 700-donor mean. While some public TCRs were present in many individuals, most TCR sequences turned up only very rarely across donors. A further reported finding was that TCR beta sequences accurately predicted the HLA-A and HLA-B alleles for most subjects in the first cohort. When HLA alleles, especially DR and DQ, strongly co-occurred, TCR associations were difficult to assign to individual alleles. Because counts were too low, roughly 17 rarely observed V segments, including chromosome 9 orphons, were left out of the earlier analysis of approximately 580 of the donors. According to the authors, the approach could potentially be generalized to other disease states and immunological phenotypes. A group of highly shared sequence variants was considered likely to be a technical artifact of the sequencing pipeline. An association between a missense DCLRE1C variant and V-gene and J-gene trimming of TCR beta chains was found in a later genetic analysis and replicated in an independent cohort. Compared with equally common non-associated chains, HLA-associated TCR beta chains in a later analysis were more clonally expanded and had lower generation probabilities. In vitro tests confirmed that a few of the cytomegalovirus-associated TCR beta chains recognize cytomegalovirus antigens. According to a later analysis, most CMV-associated TCR beta chains appeared to be HLA-restricted, and the HLA associations seemed to be driven largely by CMV exposure. The cohort was sequenced for TCR beta chains only, and without alpha or paired-chain data the features that could be detected were limited. Immune exposure information for the cohort was limited to CMV serostatus. Linkage disequilibrium might explain the correlated functional status among segregating V segments, but an unknown experimental factor could not be excluded. At a false discovery rate of 0.05, a later analysis linked fewer than 20,000 TCR beta sequences to specific HLA alleles.

The cohort was made up of roughly 670 healthy bone marrow donors. At the time of sampling, every cohort member was nominally healthy, though immune exposures that went unrecorded were likely present. The donor tested CMV seronegative and was one of the 352 seronegative cohort members. Every donor gave a peripheral blood sample, and the peripheral blood mononuclear cells from that sample were used for TCR beta sequencing. The Qiagen DNeasy Blood Extraction Kit was used to extract genomic DNA from the blood cell samples. The library relied on the immunoSEQ multiplex PCR assay. For the multiplex PCR, a mixture combining 60 forward primers for TCR Vbeta segments and 13 reverse primers for TCR Jbeta segments was used. The CDR3 region of rearranged TCR beta genes was amplified from genomic DNA by a multiplex PCR assay. The amplified TCR beta libraries were sequenced on the Illumina HiSeq System as 87-base-pair reads. As for how the authors treated the data: In a later analysis, 77 million or so unique TCR beta chains were counted across the approximately 640 repertoires, and around 11 million of these chains were shared by at least two donors. To remove PCR and sequencing errors, raw reads were error-corrected and collapsed into unique sequences using a nearest-neighbor algorithm that merged closely related sequences. V, D and J gene segments were assigned by aligning CDR3 sequences to IMGT reference sequences. For a sequence to be retained, at least a six-nucleotide match to both a V gene segment and a J gene segment was required. Rearrangements were called productive when the CDR3 lacked stop codons and stayed in frame with V and J; all others were non-productive. CDR3 was defined by IMGT convention, running from the second conserved V-encoded cysteine to the conserved J-encoded phenylalanine. Sequences without an unambiguous match to a single V gene segment were excluded from the earlier analysis of about 600 of the donors. An earlier analysis of over 450 of the donors classified V segments as functional when productive rearrangements were above 56.7% and as segregating when the standard deviation between donors was above 5%. A statistical classification framework was built for diagnosing cytomegalovirus status from the catalog of TCR beta chain sequences. In a later analysis, V and J genes were assigned by comparing TCR nucleotide sequences against IMGT/GENE-DB human TR gene sequences. A later analysis assigned CDR3 sequences and most-parsimonious VDJ recombination scenarios with the TCRdist pipeline. In a later analysis, each TCR beta chain was defined by its CDR3 amino acid sequence together with its V-gene family, and reads lacking a unique V-gene family were excluded. As a way to deal with suspected cross-contamination and a sequencing artifact, a later analysis dropped 450 to 600 nucleotide sequences that were highly shared and had low generation probability. A later analysis calculated a clonal expansion index for each public chain from normalized within-repertoire ranks of inferred template counts. A later analysis computed generation probabilities with a VDJ recombination model fitted to out-of-frame rearrangements, and checked the results against IGoR. In a later analysis, TCR-TCR, TCR-HLA and TCR-CMV co-occurrence was scored with hypergeometric tests, and a repertoire-size bias correction was applied to TCR pairs. False discovery rates were estimated in a later analysis by permuting HLA or CMV assignments 20 times. In a later analysis, co-occurring TCRs were grouped using DBSCAN, with TCRdist sequence similarity added in when clustering inside HLA-allele-positive subsets. Repertoires with fewer than 30,000 or more than 120,000 public chains were left out of co-occurrence clustering, as were about five repertoires with anomalous nucleotide sharing. In TCRdb, the immuneACCESS table is reduced to in-frame sequences with V and J assigned. These tables do not hold every clone; where another copy was compared, an unresolved V gene accounts for under half, and the others remain unexplained. Clone size and the V and J calls come from that table; the DNA yielded D and trimming. Counted in this sample were about 35,000 clones; around three quarters of them appeared once. Of the sample, approximately 6% is held by the ten largest clones.

Reading the germline V gene (reference sequence) gives CDR1 GTSNPN and CDR2 SVGIG. V loses 7 bases at its end and J loses 5 bases; junction bases beyond the gene matches: 7. Including the terminal cysteine and phenylalanine, the CDR3 comprises 13 residues. The read is trimmed to its CDR3 DNA, 39 bases read in frame from base 1. This clone was counted a few times. There is no known antigen for this receptor. Base qualities are not provided; no much larger clone lies one nucleotide away. The sample taken for sequencing was PBMCs. The sequence joins TRBV30 to TRBJ2-1; 8 nucleotides in the junction match TRBD2. The source of this sequence is a male donor in good health and CMV-seronegative. The CDR3 protein is CALLSGNHNEQFF. The nucleotide sequence reads as follows: TGTGCCTTGCTTAGCGGGAATCACAATGAGCAGTTCTTC.